Listed below are T cell receptor beta chains from one sample, sequenced in a study of spatial heterogeneity in lung cancer. TCRdb recomputed calls from the 5' RACE reads with MiXCR, one row per CDR3 protein. The sample lists under 7,500 distinct CDR3 sequences; 13% were seen once. Source: lung tumor tissue, taken at surgery. Every receptor here comes from a female donor with early-stage non-small cell lung cancer. CDR3s include the opening cysteine and the closing phenylalanine or tryptophan.

J gene	V gene	CDR3 protein
TRBJ2-7	TRBV28	CASTRTGGRTYEQYF
TRBJ2-1	TRBV11-2	CASSPSGSQNNEQFF
TRBJ2-1	TRBV5-1	CASSLVSNNEQFF
TRBJ1-2	TRBV6-2/TRBV6-3	CASSYVQGAIGYTF
TRBJ2-6	TRBV5-6	CASSWDRESSGANVLTF
TRBJ2-2	TRBV27	CASSLLAGDTGELFF
TRBJ2-7	TRBV7-9	CASSLRDTTEQYF
TRBJ1-5	TRBV29-1	CSARTGDGPQHF
TRBJ2-7	TRBV7-6	CASSLGRRLYF
TRBJ1-2	TRBV5-1	CASSSDPDRGGYGYTF
TRBJ2-3	TRBV28	CASSLITSGRVPDTQYF
TRBJ1-4	TRBV5-1	CASSFGGPGEKLFF
TRBJ2-1	TRBV5-1	CASSLVNYEQFF
TRBJ1-6	TRBV30	CAWSVPGGPGSPLHF
TRBJ2-1	TRBV20-1	CSASPLLRNNEQFF
TRBJ2-6	TRBV7-9	CASSSLNRVSGANVLTF
TRBJ2-3	TRBV14	CASSLEGHTQYF
TRBJ2-7	TRBV5-1	CASSLTGNYEQYF
TRBJ2-1	TRBV7-3	CASSSSRLAVSSYNEQFF
TRBJ2-1	TRBV11-1	CASSDGFSGSHNEQFF
TRBJ2-1	TRBV19	CASSIEGLGGNNEQFF
TRBJ2-7	TRBV5-4	CASRTDRVSSYEQYF
TRBJ1-5	TRBV6-1	CASSEGNWNQPQHF
TRBJ2-3	TRBV15	CATRSTRLDTQYF
TRBJ1-2	TRBV7-6	CASSLNPRGGTVRRNGYTF
TRBJ2-1	TRBV28	CASSLQSNEQFF
TRBJ2-2	TRBV7-2	CASSLEGGRWAGELFF
TRBJ2-1	TRBV24-1	CATGGQGYNEQFF
TRBJ2-7	TRBV18	CASSFPGKPYEQYF
TRBJ1-3	TRBV29-1	CSVSAGAVSGNTIYF
TRBJ1-5	TRBV28	CASSLPGQSHLSNQPQHF